The clone carrying this T cell receptor (beta chain) was seen a few times. The antigen is unknown. Molecules of cDNA were individually given unique molecular identifiers that were attached to them. A single record per CDR3 protein comes from TCRdb applying MiXCR to the 5' RACE reads. The sample has roughly 75,000 distinct CDR3 sequences; 12% are singletons. These data are taken from a study of early T cells in non-severe SARS-CoV-2 infection. Study-wide background: Sequenced bulk RNA came from whole blood that was unsorted, and chains were unpaired. Study-wide results and limits: A preference for anti-spike CD8 responses marked VDJdb matching, which missed private and CD4 specificities.

This CDR3 is built from 16 residues. Per germline, CDR1 LGHNA and CDR2 YNFKEQ. Trimming removed 0 bases from V and 3 bases from J; junction bases left unmatched: 6. The specimen sequenced was whole blood. The chain combines TRBV4-2 with TRBJ2-5; TRBD2 aligns across 8 bases. The clonotype comes from an adult who was a healthcare worker with PCR-confirmed SARS-CoV-2 infection or an uninfected control (not recorded which). The CDR3 here is CASSQDAAGGKETQYF. CDR3 DNA: TGTGCCAGCAGCCAAGATGCGGCGGGAGGCAAAGAGACCCAGTACTTC.